Reported below is one TCR beta chain. This clone was observed at least ten times. Its recognized antigen is unknown. Per-base quality was not reported, and no clone a single base away is much larger than it. These data belong to a study of T cells after posttransplantation cyclophosphamide (dated by TCRdb to about 2016). Study-level background: The study tracked T cell repertoire reconstitution by TRB sequencing after myeloablative bone marrow transplantation using posttransplantation cyclophosphamide as GVHD prophylaxis. Samples from roughly 32 PTCy-treated patients, along with samples from roughly 15 of their related bone marrow donors, underwent antigen receptor sequencing. Blood from all 34 PTCy patients with 1-year posttransplant specimens was subjected to TRB sequencing. TRB sequencing was also done on up to about 3 additional blood samples from 2 to 5.2 years after transplant in 3 patients, and on pretransplant blood from a handful of patients. Because TRA and TRB clonality correlated tightly in several samples, later TCR analyses were limited to TRB. Public TRB sequences were checked against a database of over 3,500 sequences associated with responses to pathogens, tumor antigens, self-antigens and alloantigens. Study-wide findings and limitations: The TRB repertoires of T cells infiltrating skin or GI tract showed only limited overlap with the TRB repertoires of T cells in blood. At 1-2 months, donor-recipient similarity was low but rose over the first year, and the later blood repertoires were often dominated by donor CD8+ memory clones. Across the approximately 48 patients, TRB clonality was highly associated with recipient CMV seropositivity and CMV reactivation, and diversity with PTCy was similar to that in the CNI/methotrexate controls.

Peripheral blood samples were provided by related bone marrow donors on the day of marrow donation. Peripheral blood and bone marrow mononuclear cells were isolated by Ficoll-Hypaque density centrifugation and were cryopreserved. Genomic DNA was used for TRB sequencing, which was performed with the immunoSEQ assay at survey resolution or with the hsTCRB kit. As for how the authors treated the data: Initial read processing used immunoSEQ software, and repertoire analyses used the LymphoSeq R package. Clonality was calculated as 1 minus normalized Shannon entropy, and the Gini coefficient was also calculated for each TRB dataset. Phenotypes of unsorted samples were inferred by mapping TRB sequences from sorted subsets of the recipient or donor onto the same recipient's unsorted samples. This immuneACCESS table, as held by TCRdb, lists in-frame sequences with V and J called but not all clones. Of the missing ones, under half trace to an unresolved V gene in checked studies; the others have no known cause. The V and J calls and clone size come from that table; D and trimming were worked out from the DNA. The table puts fewer than 40,000 clones in this sample, none counted just once. The ten largest clones capture 3.5% to 5.5% of the sample.

The junction carries 11 bases between V and J, which are trimmed by 5 bases and 3 bases respectively. The CDR3 measures 15 amino acids from cysteine to phenylalanine. Left in the record is the CDR3 DNA by itself, 45 bases read in frame from the first base. The germline V gene (reference sequence) sets CDR1 to SEHNR and CDR2 to FQNEAQ. Sequences were obtained from PBMCs. The source is a woman between 50 and 59 years old in good health and a related stem cell transplant donor. The V and J genes are TRBV7-9 and TRBJ1-6, with the D gene too uncertain to name. The DNA sequence is as follows: TGTGCCAGCAGCCGTGACTCGGACTATAATTCACCCCTCCACTTT. Translation gives CASSRDSDYNSPLHF.